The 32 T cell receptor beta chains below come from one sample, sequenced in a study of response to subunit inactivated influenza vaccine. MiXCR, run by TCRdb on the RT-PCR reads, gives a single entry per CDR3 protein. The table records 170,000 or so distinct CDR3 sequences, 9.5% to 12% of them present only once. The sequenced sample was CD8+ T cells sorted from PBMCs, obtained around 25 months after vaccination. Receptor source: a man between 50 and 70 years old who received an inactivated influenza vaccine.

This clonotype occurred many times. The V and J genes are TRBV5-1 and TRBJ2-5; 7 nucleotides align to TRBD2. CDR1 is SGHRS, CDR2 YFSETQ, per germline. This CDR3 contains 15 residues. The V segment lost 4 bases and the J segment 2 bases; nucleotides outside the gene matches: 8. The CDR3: CASSTMSSGQETQYF. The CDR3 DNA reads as TGCGCCAGCAGCACCATGTCTAGCGGACAAGAGACCCAGTACTTC.

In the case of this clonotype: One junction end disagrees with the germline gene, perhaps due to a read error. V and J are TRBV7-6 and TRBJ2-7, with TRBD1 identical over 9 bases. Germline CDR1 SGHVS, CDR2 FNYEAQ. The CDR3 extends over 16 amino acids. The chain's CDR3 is CASSSSGTGKFGEQHF. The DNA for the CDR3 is TGTGCCAGCAGCTCTTCCGGGACAGGGAAGTTCGGCGAGCAGCACTTC.

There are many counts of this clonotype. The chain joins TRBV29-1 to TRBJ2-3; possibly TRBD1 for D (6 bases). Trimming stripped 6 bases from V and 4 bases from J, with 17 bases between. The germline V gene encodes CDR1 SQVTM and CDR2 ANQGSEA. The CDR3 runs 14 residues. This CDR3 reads CSVFPGELADTQYF. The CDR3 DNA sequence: TGCAGCGTGTTCCCAGGGGAACTAGCAGATACGCAGTATTTT.

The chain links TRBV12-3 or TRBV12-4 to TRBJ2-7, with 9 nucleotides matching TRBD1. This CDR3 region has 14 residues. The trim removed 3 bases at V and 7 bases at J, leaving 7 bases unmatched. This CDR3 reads CASSFEGQGVEQYF. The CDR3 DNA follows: TGTGCCAGCAGTTTTGAGGGACAGGGTGTTGAGCAGTACTTC.

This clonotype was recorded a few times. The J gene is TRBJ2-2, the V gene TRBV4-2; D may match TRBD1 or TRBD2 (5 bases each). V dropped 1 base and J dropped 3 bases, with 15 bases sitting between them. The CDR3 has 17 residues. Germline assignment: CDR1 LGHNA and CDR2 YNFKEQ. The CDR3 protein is CASSQGGSGYHTGELFF. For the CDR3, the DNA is TGTGCCAGCAGCCAAGGAGGGTCAGGGTACCACACCGGGGAGCTGTTTTTT.

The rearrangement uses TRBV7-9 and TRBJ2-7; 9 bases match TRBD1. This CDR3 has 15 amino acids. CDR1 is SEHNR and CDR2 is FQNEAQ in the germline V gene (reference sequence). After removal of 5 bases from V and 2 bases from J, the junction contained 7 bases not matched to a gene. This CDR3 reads CASSRGTGIPYEQYF. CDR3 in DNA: TGTGCCAGCAGCCGTGGGACAGGGATTCCCTACGAGCAGTACTTC.

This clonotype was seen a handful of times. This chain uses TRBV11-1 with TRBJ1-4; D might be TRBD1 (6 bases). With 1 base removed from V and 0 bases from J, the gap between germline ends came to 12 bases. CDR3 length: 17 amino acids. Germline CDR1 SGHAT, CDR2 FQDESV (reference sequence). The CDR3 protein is CASSLVRTEATNEKLFF. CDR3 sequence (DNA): TGTGCCAGCAGCTTAGTAAGGACAGAAGCAACTAATGAAAAACTGTTTTTT.

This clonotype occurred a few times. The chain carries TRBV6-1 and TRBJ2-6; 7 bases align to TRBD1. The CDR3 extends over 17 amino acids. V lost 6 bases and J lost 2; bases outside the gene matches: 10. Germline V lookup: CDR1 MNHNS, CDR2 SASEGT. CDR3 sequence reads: CASSNRGGLTGANVLTF. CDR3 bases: TGTGCCAGCAGCAACAGGGGTGGGTTGACTGGGGCCAACGTCCTGACTTTC.

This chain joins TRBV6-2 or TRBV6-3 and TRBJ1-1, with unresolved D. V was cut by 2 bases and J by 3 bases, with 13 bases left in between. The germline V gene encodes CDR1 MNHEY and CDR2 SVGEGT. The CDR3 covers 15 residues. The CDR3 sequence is CASSYDGGSDTEAFF. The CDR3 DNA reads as TGTGCCAGCAGTTACGATGGTGGAAGTGACACTGAAGCTTTCTTT.

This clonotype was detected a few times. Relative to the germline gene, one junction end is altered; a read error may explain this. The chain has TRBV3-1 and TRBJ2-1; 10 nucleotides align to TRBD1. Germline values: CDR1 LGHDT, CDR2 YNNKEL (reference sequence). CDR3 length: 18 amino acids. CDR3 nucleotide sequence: TGTGCCTGCAGCAAGGAGGTCCCCGGGACAGGGGTGGTTAATGAGCAGTTCTTC. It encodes CACSKEVPGTGVVNEQFF.

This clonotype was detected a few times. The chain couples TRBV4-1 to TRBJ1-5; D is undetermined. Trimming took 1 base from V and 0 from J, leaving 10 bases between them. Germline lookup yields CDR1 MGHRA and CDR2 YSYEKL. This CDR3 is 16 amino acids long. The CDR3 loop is CASSQVGANSNQPQHF. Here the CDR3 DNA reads TGCGCCAGCAGCCAAGTTGGCGCCAATAGCAATCAGCCCCAGCATTTT.

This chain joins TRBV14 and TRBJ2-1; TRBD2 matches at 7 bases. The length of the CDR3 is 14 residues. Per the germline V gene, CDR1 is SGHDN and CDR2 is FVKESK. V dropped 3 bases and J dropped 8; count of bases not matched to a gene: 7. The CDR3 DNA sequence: TGTGCCAGCAGCCACCTCGCGGGGGAGGATGAGCAGTTCTTC. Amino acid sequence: CASSHLAGEDEQFF.

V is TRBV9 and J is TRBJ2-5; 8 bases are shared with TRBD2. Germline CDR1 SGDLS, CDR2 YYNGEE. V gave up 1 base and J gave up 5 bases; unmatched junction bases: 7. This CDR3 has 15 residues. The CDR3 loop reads CASSVTSGLAETQYF. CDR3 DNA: TGTGCCAGCAGCGTAACTAGCGGCTTGGCGGAGACCCAGTACTTC.

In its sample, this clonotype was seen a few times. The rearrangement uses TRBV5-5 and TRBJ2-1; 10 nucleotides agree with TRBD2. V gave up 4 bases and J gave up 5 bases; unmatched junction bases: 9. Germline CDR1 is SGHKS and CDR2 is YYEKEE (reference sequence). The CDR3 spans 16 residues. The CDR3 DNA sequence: TGTGCCAGCAGCCCGAGTCTAGCGGGGGACAACAATGAGCAGTTCTTC. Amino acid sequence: CASSPSLAGDNNEQFF.

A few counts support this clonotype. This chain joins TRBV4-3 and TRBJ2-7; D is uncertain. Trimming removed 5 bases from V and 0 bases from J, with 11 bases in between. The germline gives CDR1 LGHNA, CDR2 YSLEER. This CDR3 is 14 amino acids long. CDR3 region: CASSKDSVSYEQYF. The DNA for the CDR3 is TGCGCCAGCAGCAAGGATTCGGTCTCCTACGAGCAGTACTTC.

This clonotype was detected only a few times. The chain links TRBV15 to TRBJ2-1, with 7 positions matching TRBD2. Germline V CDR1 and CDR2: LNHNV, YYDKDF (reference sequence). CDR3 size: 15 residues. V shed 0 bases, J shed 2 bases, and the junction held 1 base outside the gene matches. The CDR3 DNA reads TGTGCCACCAGCAGAGAGAGCGGGACCTACAATGAGCAGTTCTTC. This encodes CATSRESGTYNEQFF.

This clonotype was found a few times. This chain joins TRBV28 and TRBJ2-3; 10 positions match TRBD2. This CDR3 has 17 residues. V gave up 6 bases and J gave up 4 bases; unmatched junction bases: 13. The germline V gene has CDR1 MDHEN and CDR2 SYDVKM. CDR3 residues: CASSSGRGAGGADTQYF. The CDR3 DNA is TGTGCCAGCAGCTCGGGGCGGGGAGCGGGAGGGGCAGATACGCAGTATTTT.

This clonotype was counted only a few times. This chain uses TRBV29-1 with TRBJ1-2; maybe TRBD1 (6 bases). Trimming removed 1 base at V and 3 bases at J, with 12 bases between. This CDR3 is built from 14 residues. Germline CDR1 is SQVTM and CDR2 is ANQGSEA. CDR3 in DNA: TGCAGCGTTGAAGCCATAGACAGGTACTATGGCTACACCTTC. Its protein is CSVEAIDRYYGYTF.

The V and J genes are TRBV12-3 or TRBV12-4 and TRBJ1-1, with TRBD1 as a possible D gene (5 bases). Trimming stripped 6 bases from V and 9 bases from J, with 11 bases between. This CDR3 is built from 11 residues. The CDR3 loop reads CASRRDGQAFF. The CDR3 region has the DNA TGTGCCAGCAGACGGGACGGACAAGCTTTCTTT.

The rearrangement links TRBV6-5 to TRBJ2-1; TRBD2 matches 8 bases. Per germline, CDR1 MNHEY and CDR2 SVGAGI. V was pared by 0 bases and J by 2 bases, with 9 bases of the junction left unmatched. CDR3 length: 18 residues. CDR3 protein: CASSYSVGRAPTYNEQFF. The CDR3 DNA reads TGTGCCAGCAGTTACTCGGTCGGGAGGGCCCCTACCTACAATGAGCAGTTCTTC.

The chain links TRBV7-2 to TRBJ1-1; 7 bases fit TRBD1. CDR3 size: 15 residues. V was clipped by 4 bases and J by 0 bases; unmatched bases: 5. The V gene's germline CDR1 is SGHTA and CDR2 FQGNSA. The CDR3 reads CASSSFDRVNTEAFF. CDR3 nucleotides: TGTGCCAGCAGCTCATTCGACAGGGTGAACACTGAAGCTTTCTTT.

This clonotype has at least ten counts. Written as DNA, the CDR3 is TGTGCCAGCAGTTTACTAGCGGGTTACAATGAGCAGTTCTTC. Translation: CASSLLAGYNEQFF. The chain couples TRBV28 to TRBJ2-1; 8 nucleotides match TRBD2. J lost 4 bases, V lost 2 bases, and 1 base had no gene match. This CDR3 region has 14 residues. Germline V gene sequence: CDR1 MDHEN, CDR2 SYDVKM.

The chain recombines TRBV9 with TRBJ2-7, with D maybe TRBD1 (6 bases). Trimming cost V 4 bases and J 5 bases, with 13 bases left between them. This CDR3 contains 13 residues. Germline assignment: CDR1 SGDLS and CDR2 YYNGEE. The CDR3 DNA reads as TGTGCCAGCAGCTCCTCGACAGGAAACGAGCAGTACTTC. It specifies CASSSSTGNEQYF.

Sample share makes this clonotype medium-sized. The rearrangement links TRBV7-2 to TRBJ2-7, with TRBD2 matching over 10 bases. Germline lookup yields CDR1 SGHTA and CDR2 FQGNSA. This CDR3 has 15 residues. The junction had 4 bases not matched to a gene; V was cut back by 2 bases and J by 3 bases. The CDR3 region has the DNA TGTGCCAGCAGCTTACTTCCTAGCGGGGGCTACGAGCAGTACTTC. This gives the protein CASSLLPSGGYEQYF.

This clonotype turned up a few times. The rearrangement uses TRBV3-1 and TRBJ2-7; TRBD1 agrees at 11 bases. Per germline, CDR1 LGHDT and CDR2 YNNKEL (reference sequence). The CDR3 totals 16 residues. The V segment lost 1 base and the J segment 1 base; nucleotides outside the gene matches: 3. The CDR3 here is CASSQGGTGGSYEQYF. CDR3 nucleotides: TGTGCCAGCAGCCAAGGGGGGACAGGGGGATCCTACGAGCAGTACTTC.

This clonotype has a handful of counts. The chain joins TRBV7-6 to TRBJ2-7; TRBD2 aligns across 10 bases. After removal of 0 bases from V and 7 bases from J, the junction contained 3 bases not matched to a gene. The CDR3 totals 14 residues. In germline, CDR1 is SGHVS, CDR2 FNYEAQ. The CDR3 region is CASSLAGSGGEQYF. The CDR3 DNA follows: TGTGCCAGCAGCTTAGCGGGTAGCGGGGGGGAGCAGTACTTC.

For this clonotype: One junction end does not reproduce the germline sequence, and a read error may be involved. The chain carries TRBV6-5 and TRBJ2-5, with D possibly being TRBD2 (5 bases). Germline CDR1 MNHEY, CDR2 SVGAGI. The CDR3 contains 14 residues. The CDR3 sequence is CASSYSRGGETQYF. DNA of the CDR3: TGTGCCAGCAGCTACTCGCGAGGCGGGGAGACCCAGTACTTC.

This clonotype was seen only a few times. Here the CDR3 reads CASSLRDRLTGELFF. CDR3 sequence (DNA): TGTGCCAGCAGCTTAAGGGACAGATTGACCGGGGAGCTGTTTTTT. J is TRBJ2-2 and V is TRBV7-9; TRBD1 aligns across 7 bases. Germline CDR1 reads SEHNR; CDR2 reads FQNEAQ (reference sequence). CDR3 length equals 15 residues. V shed 2 bases, J shed 5 bases, and the junction held 5 bases outside the gene matches.

CDR3 nucleotide sequence: TGTGCCAGCAGCTTACTTTTGGTGGGCAGTCAAGAGACCCAGTACTTC. Encoded protein: CASSLLLVGSQETQYF. V is TRBV7-9 and J is TRBJ2-5; no clear D gene. The ends were cut back, 2 bases at V and 2 bases at J, with 15 bases in the middle. Germline-derived CDR1 and CDR2 are SEHNR and FQNEAQ (reference sequence). The CDR3 extends over 16 amino acids.

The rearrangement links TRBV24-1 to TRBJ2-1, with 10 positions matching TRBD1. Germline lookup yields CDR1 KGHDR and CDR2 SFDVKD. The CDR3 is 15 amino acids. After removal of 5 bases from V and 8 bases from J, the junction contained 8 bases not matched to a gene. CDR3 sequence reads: CATSVVGQGLHEQFF. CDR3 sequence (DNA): TGTGCCACCAGTGTGGTGGGACAGGGGTTGCATGAGCAGTTCTTC.

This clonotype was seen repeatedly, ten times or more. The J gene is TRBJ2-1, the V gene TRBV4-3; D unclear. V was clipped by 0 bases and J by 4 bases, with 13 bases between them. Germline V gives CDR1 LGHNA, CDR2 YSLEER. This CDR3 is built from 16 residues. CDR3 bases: TGCGCCAGCAGCCAAGATTCCGGGTCAAAATACAATGAGCAGTTCTTC. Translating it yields CASSQDSGSKYNEQFF.

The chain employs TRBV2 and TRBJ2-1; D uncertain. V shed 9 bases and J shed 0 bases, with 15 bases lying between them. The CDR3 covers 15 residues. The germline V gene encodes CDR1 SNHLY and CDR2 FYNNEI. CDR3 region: CASQVSTSSYNEQFF. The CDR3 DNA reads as TGTGCCAGTCAGGTGTCCACGAGCTCCTACAATGAGCAGTTCTTC.